Listed here are 6 T cell receptor beta chains from one sample, sequenced in a study of cytomegalovirus exposure and HLA in healthy donors (dated by TCRdb to 2015 to 2018). The library was generated by the immunoSEQ multiplex PCR assay. For the multiplex PCR, a mixture combining 60 forward primers for TCR Vbeta segments and 13 reverse primers for TCR Jbeta segments was used. TCRdb retrieved this table from immuneACCESS and kept in-frame rearrangements only. Not all clones are present; in checked studies, unresolved V genes account for under half, and no reason is known for the remainder. The table kept for this sample lists fewer than 100,000 clones. The ten biggest clones cover around 4% of the sample. Sequencing was performed on PBMCs. All receptors derive from a man aged 18 to 30 in good health and CMV-seropositive.

The chain joins TRBV5-1 to TRBJ1-1; D possibly corresponds to TRBD1 (6 bases). Germline CDR1 SGHRS, CDR2 YFSETQ. This CDR3 spans 13 amino acids. V lost 1 base and J 4 bases, leaving 8 bases between the germline ends. This CDR3 reads CASSLQGTTEAFF. The CDR3 nucleotides are TGCGCCAGCAGCTTGCAGGGGACCACTGAAGCTTTCTTT.

The chain is built from TRBV10-2 and TRBJ2-3; possibly TRBD2 for D (6 bases). This CDR3 region has 14 residues. Between the trimmed V and J ends, which lost 6 bases and 2 bases, there was a span of 12 bases. Germline V gene data show CDR1 as WSHSY and CDR2 as SAAADI. DNA of the CDR3: TGCGCCAGCAGACCGGGACTTATCACAGATACGCAGTATTTT. This gives the protein CASRPGLITDTQYF.

The chain is built from TRBV7-6 and TRBJ2-7, with 8 bases identical to TRBD1. Trimming at V came to 3 bases and at J to 2 bases, leaving 12 bases not matched to a gene. The V gene's germline CDR1 is SGHVS and CDR2 FNYEAQ. The CDR3 consists of 17 residues. The CDR3 is CASSFRGGTGAPYEQYF. The CDR3, as DNA: TGTGCCAGCAGCTTCCGTGGGGGGACAGGAGCTCCCTACGAGCAGTACTTC. The variable domain in full, with the rest retrieved from reference TRBV7-6 and TRBJ2-7, is GAGVSQSPRYKVTKRGQDVALRCDPISGHVSLYWYRQALGQGPEFLTYFNYEAQQDKSGLPNDRFSAERPEGSISTLTIQRTEQRDSAMYRCASSFRGGTGAPYEQYFGPGTRLTVT.

V is TRBV27 and J is TRBJ2-2; no clear D. With 2 bases removed from V and 6 bases from J, the gap between germline ends came to 7 bases. The V gene's germline CDR1 is MNHEY and CDR2 SMNVEV (reference sequence). There are 13 residues in the CDR3. CDR3 DNA sequence: TGTGCCAGCAGTTTACCGTCTCCCGGGGAGCTGTTTTTT. Translation: CASSLPSPGELFF.

As to this clone: This same CDR3 is encoded by further DNA sequences in the sample. This chain uses TRBV7-9 with TRBJ1-1; D gene unclear. The CDR3 spans 13 residues. Trimming left V 1 base short and J 5 bases short, with 8 bases between. Germline lookup yields CDR1 SEHNR and CDR2 FQNEAQ (reference sequence). This chain's CDR3 is CASSLEAGTEAFF. As DNA, the CDR3 is TGTGCCAGCAGCTTAGAAGCGGGTACTGAAGCTTTCTTT.

The rearrangement links TRBV27 to TRBJ2-7; D may be TRBD1 (6 bases). The CDR3 has 14 amino acids. V was pared by 4 bases and J by 2 bases, with 12 bases between. Germline V gene data show CDR1 as MNHEY and CDR2 as SMNVEV (reference sequence). The CDR3 bases are TGTGCCAGCAGTTGGGGCCGGACAGCCTACGAGCAGTACTTC. This gives the protein CASSWGRTAYEQYF.